Below are 16 T cell receptor beta chains sequenced from a single sample in a study of T cells in Graves' hyperthyroidism and ophthalmopathy. Amplified regions were TCR beta CDR3 sequences from RNA transcripts. TCR CDR3 underwent first-round RT-PCR with the HTBI primer set. Each CDR3 protein is one row after TCRdb ran MiXCR on the multiplex PCR reads. This table has roughly 530,000 distinct CDR3 sequences, 17% appearing once. The sample taken for sequencing was blood. The source of these receptors is a woman aged 18-29 years with Graves' ophthalmopathy.

This clonotype was counted a few times. J is TRBJ2-3 and V is TRBV11-2; no clear D gene. The CDR3 is 16 amino acids. V was pared by 5 bases and J by 2 bases, with 17 bases between. CDR1 and CDR2 (germline): SGHAT, FQNNGV. The CDR3 is CASSQALHLPTDTQYF. CDR3 sequence (DNA): TGTGCCAGCAGCCAAGCGCTTCACTTGCCCACAGATACGCAGTATTTT. Looking up the rest from reference TRBV11-2 and TRBJ2-3 gives the full variable domain: EAGVAQSPRYKIIEKRQSVAFWCNPISGHATLYWYQQILGQGPKLLIQFQNNGVVDDSQLPKDRFSAERLKGVDSTLKIQPAKLEDSAVYLCASSQALHLPTDTQYFGPGTRLTVL.

This clonotype was counted between two and nine times. This chain uses TRBV10-3 with TRBJ1-6; 9 nucleotides match TRBD1. The CDR3 totals 16 residues. V was pared by 7 bases and J by 8 bases, with 12 bases of the junction left unmatched. The V gene's germline CDR1 is ENHRY and CDR2 SYGVKD. The CDR3 DNA follows: TGTGCCATCAAAGCACGGACAGGGGCTGCTGATTCACCCCTCCACTTT. This gives the protein CAIKARTGAADSPLHF.

In the case of this clonotype: Relative to the germline gene, one junction end is altered; a read error may explain this. V usage is TRBV14 and J usage is TRBJ1-2; 7 bases fit TRBD1. The CDR3 has 15 residues. The germline V gene has CDR1 SGHDN and CDR2 FVKESK. As DNA, the CDR3 is TGTGCCAGCAGAGCAACAGGACAGGTTAACTGTGGCTACACCTTC. Amino acid sequence: CASRATGQVNCGYTF. The full variable domain, completed using reference TRBV14 and TRBJ1-2, is EAGVTQFPSHSVIEKGQTVTLRCDPISGHDNLYWYRRVMGKEIKFLLHFVKESKQDESGMPNNRFLAERTGGTYSTLKVQPAELEDSGVYFCASRATGQVNCGYTFGSGTRLTVV.

The chain is built from TRBV4-1 and TRBJ1-2; D unresolved. The CDR3 sequence is 13 residues long. Looked up from germline, CDR1 is MGHRA and CDR2 is YSYEKL. V lost 2 bases and J 4 bases, leaving 8 bases between the germline ends. The CDR3 sequence: CASSQIVSYGYTF. Here the CDR3 DNA reads TGCGCCAGCAGCCAAATAGTCAGCTATGGCTACACCTTC.

The chain uses TRBV29-1 and TRBJ1-3; D is ambiguous. Germline CDR1 SQVTM, CDR2 ANQGSEA. The CDR3 is 15 amino acids. V was pared by 0 bases and J by 0 bases, with 9 bases between. CDR3 residues: CSVEERRPSGNTIYF. As DNA, the CDR3 is TGCAGCGTTGAAGAACGGCGACCCTCTGGAAACACCATATATTTT. The full variable domain, completed using reference TRBV29-1 and TRBJ1-3, is SAVISQKPSRDICQRGTSLTIQCQVDSQVTMMFWYRQQPGQSLTLIATANQGSEATYESGFVIDKFPISRPNLTFSTLTVSNMSPEDSSIYLCSVEERRPSGNTIYFGEGSWLTVV.

This clonotype was picked up many times. V gene TRBV20-1 combines with J gene TRBJ1-4; no clear D gene. CDR3 length equals 13 residues. The germline CDR1 and CDR2 sequences are DFQATT and SNEGSKA (reference sequence). Trimming took 2 bases from V and 5 from J, leaving 9 bases between them. CDR3 in DNA: TGCAGTGCTAGAAACGGGGTGAATGAAAAACTGTTTTTT. Amino acids: CSARNGVNEKLFF.

The chain recombines TRBV5-6 with TRBJ2-3; D is uncertain. Trimming shortened V by 0 bases and J by 8 bases, and 7 bases separated the two germline ends. The germline gives CDR1 SGHDT, CDR2 YYEEEE. The CDR3 length is 12 residues. The CDR3: CASSLDYGTQYF. The CDR3 coding sequence is TGTGCCAGCAGCTTGGACTATGGTACGCAGTATTTT.

This clonotype was detected a few times. The chain combines TRBV9 with TRBJ2-7; TRBD1 matches 9 bases. This CDR3 comprises 14 residues. Germline CDR1 is SGDLS and CDR2 is YYNGEE. V lost 4 bases, J lost 2 bases, and 4 bases stayed unmatched. The CDR3 sequence: CASSPQGAAYEQYF. DNA of the CDR3: TGTGCCAGCAGCCCACAGGGGGCGGCCTACGAGCAGTACTTC.

The sample holds many counts of this clonotype. V is TRBV2 and J is TRBJ1-2; D is unclear. The CDR3 contains 12 residues. Per germline, CDR1 SNHLY and CDR2 FYNNEI. The ends were cut back, 3 bases at V and 4 bases at J, with 6 bases in the middle. The CDR3 bases are TGTGCCAGCAGTGAGCGCAGCTATGGCTACACCTTC. This translates into CASSERSYGYTF.

This clonotype showed up many times. This rearrangement joins TRBV6-2 or TRBV6-3 to TRBJ1-1; D might be TRBD1 (6 bases). The V gene lost 5 bases and the J gene lost 8 bases, with 9 bases spanning the gap. Germline CDR1 MNHEY, CDR2 SVGEGT. CDR3 length: 11 residues. Here the CDR3 reads CASSRGQEAFF. The CDR3 nucleotides read TGTGCCAGCAGTCGTGGACAGGAAGCTTTCTTT.

V is TRBV28 and J is TRBJ1-1, with 8 bases lining up with TRBD1. Germline CDR1 MDHEN, CDR2 SYDVKM. V lost 2 bases and J lost 11; bases outside the gene matches: 4. The CDR3 covers 12 residues. CDR3: CASSLVTGAAFF. The CDR3 DNA reads as TGTGCCAGCAGTTTAGTGACAGGGGCTGCTTTCTTT.

V usage is TRBV7-2 and J usage is TRBJ2-1, with 8 nucleotides matching TRBD2. From germline, CDR1 is SGHTA and CDR2 FQGNSA. J gave up 7 bases and V 6 bases, and 8 bases lay outside the gene matches. The CDR3 is 14 residues long. CDR3 DNA: TGTGCCAGCAGTACGGGACTAGGGTCGAATGAGCAGTTCTTC. It codes for CASSTGLGSNEQFF.

This clonotype has just a few counts. The rearrangement links TRBV14 to TRBJ2-4; D possibly corresponds to TRBD1 (6 bases). The CDR3 totals 13 residues. Trimming stripped 3 bases from V and 9 bases from J, with 12 bases between. Germline CDR1 reads SGHDN; CDR2 reads FVKESK. The CDR3 DNA reads as TGTGCCAGCAGCCACGGACAGACAGTCATTCAGTACTTC. This gives the protein CASSHGQTVIQYF.

The sample holds many counts of this clonotype. The CDR3 region has the DNA TGTGCCAGCAGTTCCTCAGGGCGCACAGATACGCAGTATTTT. Translating it yields CASSSSGRTDTQYF. The chain employs TRBV28 and TRBJ2-3; D is possibly TRBD1 (5 bases). The ends were cut back, 4 bases at V and 1 base at J, with 9 bases in the middle. Looked up from germline, CDR1 is MDHEN and CDR2 is SYDVKM. The CDR3 spans 14 residues.

At least ten counts were recorded for this clonotype. This chain uses TRBV2 with TRBJ1-4, with a tentative D call TRBD1 (6 bases). Looked up from germline, CDR1 is SNHLY and CDR2 is FYNNEI. The CDR3 length is 16 residues. V lost 5 bases and J 2 bases, leaving 15 bases between the germline ends. The CDR3 loop reads CASSKTGRATNEKLFF. The CDR3 DNA reads as TGTGCCAGCAGTAAAACAGGGCGGGCGACTAATGAAAAACTGTTTTTT.

The rearrangement links TRBV7-3 to TRBJ2-3, with 12 bases fitting TRBD2. CDR3 size: 19 residues. CDR1 and CDR2 (germline): SGHTA, FQGTGA. Trimming cost V 5 bases and J 6 bases; bases outside gene matches: 18. The CDR3 here is CASSPLGGGLAGLQDTQYF. Written as DNA, the CDR3 is TGTGCCAGCAGCCCCCTCGGGGGTGGACTAGCGGGACTTCAGGATACGCAGTATTTT.